These 21 T cell receptor beta chains originate from one sample sequenced in a study of T-cell memory formation after mild COVID-19. TCRdb re-called the 5' RACE reads with MiXCR, one entry per CDR3 protein. The sample records about 180,000 distinct CDR3 sequences, 15% to 20% being singletons. The sample comprised PBMCs or a T cell subset sorted from them (not recorded which). These receptor sequences come from an adult woman who had mild COVID-19 (a few samples of this study predate the infection). Cell type and time point are not known.

The chain is built from TRBV4-3 and TRBJ1-5; 8 nucleotides line up with TRBD1. The V gene end was trimmed by 0 bases and the J gene end by 1 base; junction bases not matched to a gene: 11. Germline assignment: CDR1 LGHNA and CDR2 YSLEER. The length of the CDR3 is 19 residues. CDR3 DNA sequence: TGCGCCAGCAGCCAAGATTTAGGCCAGGGGGCTAAGAGCAATCAGCCCCAGCATTTT. This gives the protein CASSQDLGQGAKSNQPQHF.

The chain joins TRBV2 to TRBJ2-7; 13 nucleotides align to TRBD2. J lost 10 bases, V lost 1 base, and 10 bases had no gene match. The germline gives CDR1 SNHLY, CDR2 FYNNEI. The CDR3 sequence is 16 residues long. CDR3 in amino acids: CASSEGQGLAGPVQYF. The CDR3 coding sequence is TGTGCCAGCAGTGAAGGCCAGGGACTAGCGGGACCAGTCCAGTACTTC.

This clonotype occurred a few times. The chain employs TRBV7-9 and TRBJ1-2; possibly TRBD1 for D (6 bases). The CDR3 totals 15 residues. The V end was cut by 6 bases, the J end by 4 bases, with 18 bases between. CDR1 is SEHNR and CDR2 is FQNEAQ in the germline V gene (reference sequence). As DNA, the CDR3 is TGTGCCAGCAGTATACAGGGTAGGCTCAGCTATGGCTACACCTTC. Its protein is CASSIQGRLSYGYTF.

This chain uses TRBV6-2 or TRBV6-3 with TRBJ2-5, with 8 bases fitting TRBD2. This CDR3 region has 16 residues. With 5 bases clipped from V and 2 bases from J, the junction kept 10 bases outside the gene matches. Germline CDR1 and CDR2: MNHEY and SVGEGT. The CDR3 protein is CASSASGGPPQETQYF. CDR3 coding DNA: TGTGCCAGCAGTGCCTCGGGGGGGCCGCCTCAAGAGACCCAGTACTTC.

This clonotype was counted between two and nine times. The V gene is TRBV6-4, the J gene TRBJ1-5; 9 bases are shared with TRBD1. Trimming removed 3 bases from V and 5 bases from J; junction bases left unmatched: 2. The CDR3 runs to 14 residues. From germline, CDR1 is MRHNA and CDR2 SNTAGT. In DNA form, the CDR3 reads TGTGCCAGCAGTGAGGACAGGGGAGATCAGCCCCAGCATTTT. It yields the protein CASSEDRGDQPQHF.

The chain is built from TRBV7-8 and TRBJ2-7; tentatively, D is TRBD2 (6 bases). Germline V CDR1 and CDR2: SGHVS, FQNEAQ. The V and J ends lost 7 bases and 1 base respectively, with 14 bases between them. The CDR3 is made up of 14 amino acids. In nucleotides, the CDR3 is TGTGCCAGCAAAAGACGTGGAGGGTCCTACGAGCAGTACTTC. This sequence encodes CASKRRGGSYEQYF.

The chain has TRBV10-3 and TRBJ2-1; 9 bases fit TRBD2. The germline gives CDR1 ENHRY, CDR2 SYGVKD. This CDR3 is built from 15 residues. J was trimmed by 6 bases and V by 2 bases; bases with no gene match: 5. The CDR3: CAISEGAGGPNEQFF. As DNA, the CDR3 is TGTGCCATCAGTGAGGGCGCGGGGGGGCCCAATGAGCAGTTCTTC.

The V and J genes are TRBV14 and TRBJ2-7; possible D gene TRBD1, 6 bases. This CDR3 has 17 residues. The V end was cut by 4 bases, the J end by 5 bases, with 24 bases between. The germline gives CDR1 SGHDN, CDR2 FVKESK. CDR3 nucleotides: TGTGCCAGCAGCCCGAATACCATTCAGGGGCGAAAGAACGAGCAGTACTTC. Translation: CASSPNTIQGRKNEQYF.

V gene TRBV7-6 combines with J gene TRBJ1-1, with a tentative D call TRBD1 (5 bases). The V end lost 5 bases, the J end lost 1 base, and 11 bases lay between the germline ends. Per germline, CDR1 SGHVS and CDR2 FNYEAQ. There are 14 residues in the CDR3. CDR3 DNA: TGTGCCAGCAGCACTGGGACGGCGAACACTGAAGCTTTCTTT. Its protein product is CASSTGTANTEAFF. Using reference TRBV7-6 and TRBJ1-1 for the parts outside the CDR3, the full variable domain is GAGVSQSPRYKVTKRGQDVALRCDPISGHVSLYWYRQALGQGPEFLTYFNYEAQQDKSGLPNDRFSAERPEGSISTLTIQRTEQRDSAMYRCASSTGTANTEAFFGQGTRLTVV.

This chain links TRBV7-9 with TRBJ2-3; 9 bases are a match to TRBD2. The CDR3 consists of 16 residues. The J segment lost 3 bases and the V segment lost 0 bases, leaving 4 bases of the junction unmatched. In germline, CDR1 is SEHNR, CDR2 FQNEAQ (reference sequence). DNA of the CDR3: TGTGCCAGCAGCTTAGCAGCGGCGGGGGGGACAGATACGCAGTATTTT. It translates to CASSLAAAGGTDTQYF.

This clonotype was observed a few times. This chain links TRBV5-1 with TRBJ2-7, with 10 bases matching TRBD2. The CDR3 has 15 residues. V gave up 4 bases and J gave up 4 bases; unmatched junction bases: 8. CDR1 is SGHRS, CDR2 YFSETQ, per germline. The CDR3: CASSPRASGGYEQYF. CDR3 DNA sequence: TGCGCCAGCAGCCCTAGGGCTAGCGGGGGTTACGAGCAGTACTTC.

This sequence joins TRBV7-6 and TRBJ2-1, with D possibly matching TRBD1 (6 bases). Germline values: CDR1 SGHVS, CDR2 FNYEAQ. V shed 5 bases and J shed 9 bases, with 14 bases lying between them. This CDR3 region has 13 residues. The CDR3 protein is CASSTSQGSEQFF. The CDR3 DNA is TGTGCCAGCAGCACCTCCCAGGGGAGTGAGCAGTTCTTC.

The chain employs TRBV3-1 and TRBJ1-2; 8 bases are shared with TRBD1. The germline CDR1 and CDR2 sequences are LGHDT and YNNKEL (reference sequence). V lost 3 bases to trimming and J lost 7 bases; unmatched junction nucleotides: 13. CDR3 length: 16 residues. CDR3 region: CASSHFGKDRVAGYTF. DNA for the CDR3: TGTGCCAGCAGCCACTTCGGAAAGGACAGGGTGGCTGGCTACACCTTC.

This clonotype came up a few times. The DNA for the CDR3 is TGCGCCAGCAGCTCCTCGGCTAGAGGGCGTAGAGGGTCGGATACGCAGTATTTT. Residues: CASSSSARGRRGSDTQYF. The rearrangement uses TRBV4-3 and TRBJ2-3; TRBD2 might be the D (5 bases). This CDR3 has 18 amino acids. V was trimmed by 5 bases and J by 6 bases, leaving 27 bases between them. CDR1 and CDR2 (germline): LGHNA, YSLEER.

The rearrangement joins TRBV5-1 to TRBJ2-2; TRBD1 agrees at 7 bases. Germline CDR1 SGHRS, CDR2 YFSETQ. The V segment lost 4 bases and the J segment 2 bases; nucleotides outside the gene matches: 5. The length of the CDR3 is 15 residues. CDR3 DNA sequence: TGCGCCAGCAGCCCTCGGACAGGCAACACCGGGGAGCTGTTTTTT. The encoded protein is CASSPRTGNTGELFF.

This clonotype was detected ten times or more. The chain links TRBV4-1 to TRBJ2-2; no definite D call. There are 15 residues in the CDR3. V lost 1 base and J 3 bases, leaving 9 bases between the germline ends. Germline V gene data show CDR1 as MGHRA and CDR2 as YSYEKL. The CDR3 here is CASSQGSHDTGELFF. For the CDR3, the DNA is TGCGCCAGCAGCCAAGGATCCCACGACACCGGGGAGCTGTTTTTT.

The table lists this clonotype with many counts. This sequence joins TRBV18 and TRBJ2-3; D call uncertain. Germline loops: CDR1 KGHSH, CDR2 LQKENI. CDR3 length equals 13 residues. V lost 4 bases and J lost 0, with 5 bases in between. In nucleotides, the CDR3 is TGTGCCAGCTCACTTGACAGCACAGATACGCAGTATTTT. Translated, it gives CASSLDSTDTQYF.

V is TRBV20-1 and J is TRBJ2-5; D gene ambiguous. The V gene lost 0 bases and the J gene lost 1 base, with 6 bases spanning the gap. The CDR3 has 13 amino acids. Germline values: CDR1 DFQATT, CDR2 SNEGSKA (reference sequence). CDR3 coding DNA: TGCAGTGCTAGAGAAGCGCTCCAAGAGACCCAGTACTTC. As protein: CSAREALQETQYF.

Only a few counts were recorded for this clonotype. The chain carries TRBV2 and TRBJ1-1, with D unclear. V shed 5 bases and J shed 1 base, with 11 bases lying between them. The CDR3 length is 14 residues. Germline CDR1 SNHLY, CDR2 FYNNEI. The CDR3 nucleotides are TGTGCCAGCAGTCGAACCGCAAGGAACACTGAAGCTTTCTTT. Protein: CASSRTARNTEAFF.

In DNA, the CDR3 is TGCGCCAGCACCCAGGACAGCCCTTCCGCGTCCCGGGATCCCGGTGAAGCTTTCTTT. This encodes CASTQDSPSASRDPGEAFF. This chain uses TRBV5-1 with TRBJ1-1; perhaps TRBD1 as D (6 bases). Germline lookup yields CDR1 SGHRS and CDR2 YFSETQ. Trimming removed 6 bases at V and 7 bases at J, with 34 bases between. This CDR3 has 19 residues.

The chain employs TRBV7-3 and TRBJ2-2, with D tentatively TRBD1 (6 bases). This CDR3 is built from 14 residues. Germline lookup yields CDR1 SGHTA and CDR2 FQGTGA. The V end was cut by 6 bases, the J end by 0 bases, with 8 bases between. The CDR3 nucleotides read TGTGCCAGCAGTACAGGGACGAACACCGGGGAGCTGTTTTTT. This translates into CASSTGTNTGELFF.